The 32 T cell receptor beta chains below all came from one sample that was sequenced in a study of shared clonotypes between healthy human individuals. Assay: immunoSEQ multiplex PCR; the TCRdb copy retains only in-frame clones and omits some. The data show about 300,000 clones, approximately 79% seen once. The sequencing input was memory CD4+ T cells sorted from blood. Described subset: CD45RA-negative fraction. These TCRs come from a man aged 30 to 45 in good health.

CDR3 region: CASSLVWLAGYNEQFF. DNA for the CDR3: TGTGCCAGCAGCTTAGTTTGGCTAGCGGGCTACAATGAGCAGTTCTTC. V gene TRBV11-2 combines with J gene TRBJ2-1; 8 bases fit TRBD2. There are 16 residues in the CDR3. V was clipped by 1 base and J by 3 bases; unmatched bases: 5. Germline values: CDR1 SGHAT, CDR2 FQNNGV. Variable domain in full (rest from reference TRBV11-2 and TRBJ2-1): EAGVAQSPRYKIIEKRQSVAFWCNPISGHATLYWYQQILGQGPKLLIQFQNNGVVDDSQLPKDRFSAERLKGVDSTLKIQPAKLEDSAVYLCASSLVWLAGYNEQFFGPGTRLTVL.

The chain links TRBV28 to TRBJ1-4; 9 nucleotides agree with TRBD1. The CDR3 has 14 residues. Germline V CDR1 and CDR2: MDHEN, SYDVKM. V lost 6 bases to trimming and J lost 8 bases; unmatched junction nucleotides: 7. The CDR3: CASRDGTGREKLFF. CDR3 in DNA: TGTGCCAGCAGAGACGGGACAGGGAGGGAAAAACTGTTTTTT.

The CDR3 is CASSPLGTSGSKSYNEQFF. The CDR3 bases are TGTGCCAGCTCACCTCTCGGGACTAGCGGGAGCAAATCCTACAATGAGCAGTTCTTC. The V gene is TRBV18, the J gene TRBJ2-1, with TRBD2 matching 14 bases. There are 19 residues in the CDR3. Germline V gene sequence: CDR1 KGHSH, CDR2 LQKENI. With 3 bases clipped from V and 1 base from J, the junction kept 8 bases outside the gene matches.

The chain joins TRBV30 to TRBJ1-6; tentatively, D is TRBD1 (6 bases). CDR1 GTSNPN and CDR2 SVGIG come from the germline V gene (reference sequence). V lost 5 bases to trimming and J lost 1 base, with 12 bases between them. This CDR3 region has 15 residues. In DNA, the CDR3 is TGTGCCTGGCAAGAAGGGGGTTCCTATAATTCACCCCTCCACTTT. Translating it yields CAWQEGGSYNSPLHF.

V is TRBV9 and J is TRBJ2-7, with D possibly matching TRBD2 (6 bases). The V end was cut by 6 bases, the J end by 5 bases, with 15 bases between. This CDR3 has 13 amino acids. CDR1 is SGDLS, CDR2 YYNGEE, per germline. The CDR3 sequence: CASTNQGGNEQYF. CDR3 sequence (DNA): TGTGCCAGCACCAATCAGGGAGGTAACGAGCAGTACTTC.

This clone came up once. The V call is TRBV2, the J call TRBJ1-3, with a weak D call TRBD1 (5 bases). Germline lookup yields CDR1 SNHLY and CDR2 FYNNEI. The germline V and J ends were trimmed by 5 bases and 0 bases, with 14 bases remaining between them. This CDR3 region has 16 residues. The CDR3 protein is CASSWEGAVSGNTIYF. CDR3 DNA: TGTGCCAGCAGTTGGGAAGGGGCAGTCTCTGGAAACACCATATATTTT.

The rearrangement links TRBV27 to TRBJ2-3, with TRBD2 matching over 9 bases. Germline V gene lookup returns CDR1 MNHEY and CDR2 SMNVEV (reference sequence). Trimming cost V 6 bases and J 0 bases; bases outside gene matches: 7. The CDR3 is 16 residues long. Here the CDR3 reads CASSRLAVDSTDTQYF. The CDR3 DNA reads as TGTGCCAGCAGCAGACTAGCGGTGGATAGCACAGATACGCAGTATTTT.

As for this clone: At one of its ends the junction is not consistent with the germline gene, which may arise from a read error. V gene TRBV28 combines with J gene TRBJ2-7, with D perhaps matching TRBD2 (6 bases). CDR1 MDHEN and CDR2 SYDVKM come from the germline V gene. CDR3 size: 14 residues. CDR3 amino acids: CASSLTGASHEQYF. CDR3 bases: TGTGCCAGCAGTTTAACGGGAGCCTCCCACGAGCAGTACTTC.

The chain employs TRBV12-5 and TRBJ1-5; D perhaps matches TRBD1 (5 bases). Germline values: CDR1 LGHNT, CDR2 FRNRAP. The CDR3 has 16 amino acids. V was clipped by 0 bases and J by 5 bases, with 14 bases between them. CDR3 region: CASGLVSGAGDQPQHF. The CDR3 DNA sequence: TGTGCTAGTGGTTTGGTAAGTGGGGCGGGGGATCAGCCCCAGCATTTT. Drawing the rest from reference TRBV12-5 and TRBJ1-5, the complete variable domain is DARVTQTPRHKVTEMGQEVTMRCQPILGHNTVFWYRQTMMQGLELLAYFRNRAPLDDSGMPKDRFSAEMPDATLATLKIQPSEPRDSAVYFCASGLVSGAGDQPQHFGDGTRLSIL.

About this clone itself: The same CDR3 arises from other DNA sequences in this sample as well. The chain couples TRBV6-6 to TRBJ2-2; D gene unclear. From germline, CDR1 is MNHNY and CDR2 SVGAGI (reference sequence). V was clipped by 6 bases and J by 0 bases, with 5 bases between them. The CDR3 covers 13 residues. Here the CDR3 reads CASRGSNTGELFF. The CDR3 region has the DNA TGTGCCAGCAGAGGGTCGAACACCGGGGAGCTGTTTTTT.

This clone was observed a few times. The chain joins TRBV19 to TRBJ2-3; unclear D gene. The CDR3 has 14 residues. Trimming took 6 bases from V and 5 from J, leaving 15 bases between them. The germline CDR1 and CDR2 sequences are LNHDA and SQIVND (reference sequence). The CDR3 bases are TGTGCCAGTAGCCCGACCCGATTCGGAGATACGCAGTATTTT. Translation: CASSPTRFGDTQYF.

The chain is built from TRBV5-1 and TRBJ2-2; D is ambiguous. In germline, CDR1 is SGHRS, CDR2 YFSETQ. The CDR3 extends over 18 amino acids. The V gene lost 2 bases and the J gene lost 2 bases, with 19 bases spanning the gap. Here the CDR3 DNA reads TGCGCCAGCAGCTTAGGTATTGTAGTCCCTTTAAACACCGGGGAGCTGTTTTTT. Its protein is CASSLGIVVPLNTGELFF.

The chain recombines TRBV28 with TRBJ2-7, with 7 bases matching TRBD1. V lost 6 bases to trimming and J lost 3 bases; unmatched junction nucleotides: 8. CDR1 and CDR2 (germline): MDHEN, SYDVKM. There are 14 residues in the CDR3. CDR3 sequence reads: CASSLPGQLYEQYF. CDR3 DNA sequence: TGTGCCAGCAGCCTACCGGGACAGCTCTACGAGCAGTACTTC.

This chain links TRBV18 with TRBJ2-7, with D perhaps TRBD1 (5 bases). The germline CDR1 and CDR2 sequences are KGHSH and LQKENI. CDR3 length: 15 residues. Trimming pared 3 bases from V and 12 bases from J, leaving 24 bases between. DNA for the CDR3: TGTGCCAGCTCACCTGATTTGGACACCCCGGCCGAGACGTACTTC. This sequence encodes CASSPDLDTPAETYF.

V gene TRBV28 combines with J gene TRBJ2-5, with 7 bases aligning to TRBD2. Trimming cost V 6 bases and J 3 bases; bases outside gene matches: 7. The germline V gene has CDR1 MDHEN and CDR2 SYDVKM. The CDR3 covers 14 residues. CDR3 protein: CASSQVGGKETQYF. The DNA of the CDR3 is TGTGCCAGCAGCCAGGTGGGGGGGAAAGAGACCCAGTACTTC.

The rearrangement links TRBV28 to TRBJ1-2, with D hard to call. The CDR3 extends over 10 amino acids. From germline, CDR1 is MDHEN and CDR2 SYDVKM. V gave up 8 bases and J gave up 8 bases, with 9 bases separating them. The CDR3 protein is CASARVGYTF. In nucleotides, the CDR3 is TGTGCCAGCGCACGGGTAGGCTACACCTTC.

This clone showed up just a few times. The chain links TRBV5-4 to TRBJ2-1; 10 bases match TRBD2. CDR3 length: 15 amino acids. Trimming at V came to 0 bases and at J to 4 bases, leaving 1 base not matched to a gene. The germline V gene has CDR1 SGHNT and CDR2 YYREEE (reference sequence). The chain's CDR3 is CASSLELAGYNEQFF. CDR3 bases: TGTGCCAGCAGCTTGGAACTAGCGGGATACAATGAGCAGTTCTTC.

The chain combines TRBV2 with TRBJ1-4, with TRBD1 as a possible D gene (6 bases). CDR1 is SNHLY, CDR2 FYNNEI, per germline. V shed 4 bases and J shed 4 bases, with 16 bases lying between them. The CDR3 consists of 16 residues. The CDR3 spells CASSAQQGRYNEKLFF. In DNA form, the CDR3 reads TGTGCCAGCAGTGCACAGCAGGGGAGGTATAATGAAAAACTGTTTTTT.

The genes are TRBV6-1 and TRBJ2-2; no clear D gene. Between the trimmed V and J ends, which lost 5 bases and 4 bases, there was a span of 5 bases. Germline V CDR1 and CDR2: MNHNS, SASEGT. The CDR3 has 12 amino acids. The CDR3 protein is CASSQTTGELFF. CDR3 DNA: TGTGCCAGCAGTCAGACCACCGGGGAGCTGTTTTTT.

The genes are TRBV5-1 and TRBJ1-1; D is uncertain. With 0 bases removed from V and 8 bases from J, the gap between germline ends came to 11 bases. This CDR3 is 13 amino acids long. Germline CDR1 is SGHRS and CDR2 is YFSETQ. CDR3 sequence reads: CASSLVHAGEAFF. CDR3 coding DNA: TGCGCCAGCAGCTTGGTGCATGCGGGAGAAGCTTTCTTT. Together with reference TRBV5-1 and TRBJ1-1, the CDR3 gives the full variable domain: KAGVTQTPRYLIKTRGQQVTLSCSPISGHRSVSWYQQTPGQGLQFLFEYFSETQRNKGNFPGRFSGRQFSNSRSEMNVSTLELGDSALYLCASSLVHAGEAFFGQGTRLTVV.

The J gene is TRBJ2-1, the V gene TRBV5-1, with 8 bases lining up with TRBD2. With 1 base clipped from V and 10 bases from J, the junction kept 13 bases outside the gene matches. This CDR3 has 16 amino acids. In germline, CDR1 is SGHRS, CDR2 YFSETQ. The CDR3 sequence: CASSLTGGPFNGEQFF. Written as DNA, the CDR3 is TGCGCCAGCAGCTTGACGGGAGGGCCGTTTAACGGGGAGCAGTTCTTC.

The rearrangement uses TRBV19 and TRBJ2-5; D may be TRBD2 (6 bases). V was pared by 6 bases and J by 2 bases, with 10 bases between. Germline CDR1 LNHDA, CDR2 SQIVND (reference sequence). The CDR3 is 13 amino acids. CDR3 bases: TGTGCCAGTAGCGAAGGGAGGCAAGAGACCCAGTACTTC. Protein sequence: CASSEGRQETQYF.

This CDR3 reads CASSTGLIEGGQETQYF. The CDR3 nucleotides are TGTGCCAGCAGTACCGGACTGATTGAGGGAGGGCAAGAGACCCAGTACTTC. The rearrangement links TRBV28 to TRBJ2-5, with 7 bases that match TRBD2. This CDR3 has 17 amino acids. Per germline, CDR1 MDHEN and CDR2 SYDVKM. With V trimmed by 5 bases and J by 2 bases, 14 bases remained unmatched.

This clone appeared a few times. The rearrangement links TRBV19 to TRBJ2-2; the D is unclear. The CDR3 is 13 residues long. The V gene lost 3 bases and the J gene lost 3 bases, with 5 bases spanning the gap. Germline V gives CDR1 LNHDA, CDR2 SQIVND (reference sequence). For the CDR3, the DNA is TGTGCCAGTAGTATCCCGTACACCGGGGAGCTGTTTTTT. Translating it yields CASSIPYTGELFF.

The chain carries TRBV19 and TRBJ2-7, with no clear D. This CDR3 has 13 amino acids. The germline V gene has CDR1 LNHDA and CDR2 SQIVND (reference sequence). V was shortened by 5 bases and J by 2 bases, with 10 bases between the two germline ends. The chain's CDR3 is CASSFGQAYEQYF. Here the CDR3 DNA reads TGTGCCAGTAGTTTCGGGCAGGCCTACGAGCAGTACTTC.

This clone was seen only a few times. The V gene is TRBV6-5, the J gene TRBJ2-3; D may match TRBD1 or TRBD2 (5 bases each). V lost 6 bases and J 4 bases, leaving 17 bases between the germline ends. The CDR3 is 15 amino acids. Germline lookup yields CDR1 MNHEY and CDR2 SVGAGI. CDR3: CASRYIEGRPDTQYF. CDR3 in DNA: TGTGCCAGCAGATATATCGAGGGGCGCCCAGATACGCAGTATTTT.

J is TRBJ2-2 and V is TRBV11-1, with TRBD2 matching over 14 bases. The CDR3 covers 18 residues. CDR1 and CDR2 (germline): SGHAT, FQDESV (reference sequence). Trimming cost V 5 bases and J 6 bases; bases outside gene matches: 11. The CDR3 here is CASSLLGTSGSRAGELFF. The CDR3 DNA is TGTGCCAGCAGCCTCCTCGGGACTAGCGGGAGTAGGGCCGGGGAGCTGTTTTTT.

J is TRBJ2-7 and V is TRBV10-3, with D maybe TRBD1 (6 bases). V lost 3 bases to trimming and J lost 5 bases, with 8 bases between them. Germline V gene sequence: CDR1 ENHRY, CDR2 SYGVKD. CDR3 length: 12 amino acids. The CDR3 loop is CAISETGNEQYF. The CDR3 DNA follows: TGTGCCATCAGTGAAACAGGGAACGAGCAGTACTTC.

The V gene is TRBV15, the J gene TRBJ1-4, with D tentatively TRBD1 (5 bases). This CDR3 comprises 11 residues. Trimming took off 3 bases at V and 10 bases at J, with 6 bases between the two ends. From germline, CDR1 is LNHNV and CDR2 YYDKDF (reference sequence). CDR3 sequence reads: CATSSGTKLFF. CDR3 coding DNA: TGTGCCACCAGCAGCGGGACAAAACTGTTTTTT.

The genes are TRBV28 and TRBJ2-7; 9 bases agree with TRBD1. This CDR3 contains 13 residues. The V gene's germline CDR1 is MDHEN and CDR2 SYDVKM. With 7 bases clipped from V and 12 bases from J, the junction kept 13 bases outside the gene matches. The CDR3 DNA reads as TGTGCCAGCACCTCAGATGGGACAGGGTTGCCGTACTTC. Residues: CASTSDGTGLPYF.

This chain connects TRBV14 to TRBJ1-3; D is undetermined. Per germline, CDR1 SGHDN and CDR2 FVKESK. This CDR3 region has 13 residues. Trimming removed 4 bases at V and 4 bases at J, with 8 bases between. This chain's CDR3 is CASSLSSGNTIYF. The CDR3 DNA is TGTGCCAGCAGCCTGTCAAGCGGAAACACCATATATTTT.

The chain joins TRBV29-1 to TRBJ2-5, with D perhaps TRBD1 (5 bases). CDR3 length: 13 amino acids. The germline V gene has CDR1 SQVTM and CDR2 ANQGSEA. V shed 6 bases and J shed 4 bases, with 15 bases lying between them. The CDR3 protein is CSVGTGAPETQYF. CDR3 nucleotide sequence: TGCAGCGTGGGAACTGGGGCCCCAGAGACCCAGTACTTC.